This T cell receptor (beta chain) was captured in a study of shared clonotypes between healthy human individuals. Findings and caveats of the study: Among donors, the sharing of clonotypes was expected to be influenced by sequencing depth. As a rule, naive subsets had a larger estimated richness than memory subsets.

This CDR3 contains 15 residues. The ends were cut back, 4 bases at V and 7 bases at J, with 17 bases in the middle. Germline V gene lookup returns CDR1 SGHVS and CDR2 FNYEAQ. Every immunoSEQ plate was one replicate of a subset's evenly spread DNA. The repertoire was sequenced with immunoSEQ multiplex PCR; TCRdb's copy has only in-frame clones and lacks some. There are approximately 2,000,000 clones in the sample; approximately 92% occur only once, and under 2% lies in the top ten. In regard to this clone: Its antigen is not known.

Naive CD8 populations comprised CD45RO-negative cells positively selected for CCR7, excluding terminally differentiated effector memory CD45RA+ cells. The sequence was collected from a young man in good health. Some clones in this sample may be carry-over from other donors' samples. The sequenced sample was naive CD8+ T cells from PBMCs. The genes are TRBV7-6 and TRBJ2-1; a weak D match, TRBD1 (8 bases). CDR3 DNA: TGTGCCAGCAGCTCCCGACAGGGGCGGGGGAATGAGCAGTTCTTC. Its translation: CASSSRQGRGNEQFF.